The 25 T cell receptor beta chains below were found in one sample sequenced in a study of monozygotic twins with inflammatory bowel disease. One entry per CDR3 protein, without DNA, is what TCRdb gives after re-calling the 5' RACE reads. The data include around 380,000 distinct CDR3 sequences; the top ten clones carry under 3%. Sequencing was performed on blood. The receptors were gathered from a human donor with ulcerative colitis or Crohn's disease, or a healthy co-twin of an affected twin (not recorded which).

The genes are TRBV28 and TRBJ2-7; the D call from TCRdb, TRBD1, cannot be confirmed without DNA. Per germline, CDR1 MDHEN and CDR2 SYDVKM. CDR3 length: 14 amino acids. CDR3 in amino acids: CASSLPLDPYEQYF.

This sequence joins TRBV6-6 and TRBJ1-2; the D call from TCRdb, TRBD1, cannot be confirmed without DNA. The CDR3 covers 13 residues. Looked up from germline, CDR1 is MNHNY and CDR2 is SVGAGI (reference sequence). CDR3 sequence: CASSYTTGGGGTF.

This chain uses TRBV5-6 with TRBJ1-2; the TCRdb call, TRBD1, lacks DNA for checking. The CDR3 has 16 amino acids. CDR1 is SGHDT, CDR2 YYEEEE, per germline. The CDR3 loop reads CASSPSRGAPHYGYTF.

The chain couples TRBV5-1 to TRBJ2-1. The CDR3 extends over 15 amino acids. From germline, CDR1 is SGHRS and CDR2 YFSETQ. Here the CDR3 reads CASSLTDISYNEQFF.

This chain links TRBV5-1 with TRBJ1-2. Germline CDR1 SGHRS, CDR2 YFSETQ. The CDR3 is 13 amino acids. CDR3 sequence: CASSLDRERGYTF.

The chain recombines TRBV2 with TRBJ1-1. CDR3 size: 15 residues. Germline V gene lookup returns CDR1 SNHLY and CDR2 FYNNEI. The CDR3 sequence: CASSVTETPNTEAFF.

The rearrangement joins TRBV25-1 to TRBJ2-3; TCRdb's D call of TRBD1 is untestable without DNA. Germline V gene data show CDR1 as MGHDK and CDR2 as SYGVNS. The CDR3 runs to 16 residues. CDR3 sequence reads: CASSESGDSFRGTQYF.

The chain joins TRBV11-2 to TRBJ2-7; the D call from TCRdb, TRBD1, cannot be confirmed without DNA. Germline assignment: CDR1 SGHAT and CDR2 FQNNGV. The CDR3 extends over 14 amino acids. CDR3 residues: CASSTRDNPYEQYF.

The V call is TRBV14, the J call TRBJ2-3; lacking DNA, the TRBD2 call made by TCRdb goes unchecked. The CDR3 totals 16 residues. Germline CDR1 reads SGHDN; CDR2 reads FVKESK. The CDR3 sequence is CASSHQLSGSTDTQYF.

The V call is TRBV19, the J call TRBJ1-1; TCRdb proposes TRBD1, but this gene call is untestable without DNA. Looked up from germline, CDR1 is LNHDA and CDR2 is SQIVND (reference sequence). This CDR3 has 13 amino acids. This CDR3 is CASSVTGGTEAFF.

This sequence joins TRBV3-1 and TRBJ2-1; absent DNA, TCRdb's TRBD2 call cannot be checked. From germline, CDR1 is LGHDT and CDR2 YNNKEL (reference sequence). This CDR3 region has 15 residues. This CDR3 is CASSLSGTAGNEQFF.

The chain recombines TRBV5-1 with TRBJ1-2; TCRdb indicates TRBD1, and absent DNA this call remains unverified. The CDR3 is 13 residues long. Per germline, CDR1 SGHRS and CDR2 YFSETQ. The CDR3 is CASSFTGDDGYTF.

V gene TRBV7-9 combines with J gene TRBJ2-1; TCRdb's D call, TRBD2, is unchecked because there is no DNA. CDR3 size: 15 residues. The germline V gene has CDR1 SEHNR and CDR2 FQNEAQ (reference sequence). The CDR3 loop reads CASSLGQGLANEQFF.

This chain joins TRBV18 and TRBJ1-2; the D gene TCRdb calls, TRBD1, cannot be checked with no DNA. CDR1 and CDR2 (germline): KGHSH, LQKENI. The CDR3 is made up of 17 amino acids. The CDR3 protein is CASSPSGTGGAGVGYTF.

The CDR3 here is CASSFSRQGTDTQYF. V is TRBV7-9 and J is TRBJ2-3. The CDR3 consists of 15 residues. Per the germline V gene, CDR1 is SEHNR and CDR2 is FQNEAQ (reference sequence).

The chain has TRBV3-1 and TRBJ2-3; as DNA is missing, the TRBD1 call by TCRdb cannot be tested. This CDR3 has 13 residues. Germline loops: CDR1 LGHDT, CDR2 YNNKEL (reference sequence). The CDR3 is CASSQQGSDTQYF.

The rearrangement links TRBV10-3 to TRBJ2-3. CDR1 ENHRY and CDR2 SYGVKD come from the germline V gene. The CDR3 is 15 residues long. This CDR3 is CAISESATLTDTQYF.

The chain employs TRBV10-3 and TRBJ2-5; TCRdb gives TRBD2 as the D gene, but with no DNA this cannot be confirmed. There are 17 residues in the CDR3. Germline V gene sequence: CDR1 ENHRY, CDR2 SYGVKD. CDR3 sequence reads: CAIRAGGLAGDQETQYF.

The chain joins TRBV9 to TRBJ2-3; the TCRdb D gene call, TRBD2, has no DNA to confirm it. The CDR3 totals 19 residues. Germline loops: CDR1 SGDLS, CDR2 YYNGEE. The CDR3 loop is CASSVGSGTSTQALGTQYF.

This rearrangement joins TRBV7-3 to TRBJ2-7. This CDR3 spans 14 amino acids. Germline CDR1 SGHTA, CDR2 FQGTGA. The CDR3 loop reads CASSLRIPSYEQYF.

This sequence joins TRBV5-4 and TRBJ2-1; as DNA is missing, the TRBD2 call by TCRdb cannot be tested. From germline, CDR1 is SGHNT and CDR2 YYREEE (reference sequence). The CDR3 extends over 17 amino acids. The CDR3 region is CASRPGTSGSMYNEQFF. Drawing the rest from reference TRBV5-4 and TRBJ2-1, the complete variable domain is ETGVTQSPTHLIKTRGQQVTLRCSSQSGHNTVSWYQQALGQGPQFIFQYYREEENGRGNFPPRFSGLQFPNYSSELNVNALELDDSALYLCASRPGTSGSMYNEQFFGPGTRLTVL.

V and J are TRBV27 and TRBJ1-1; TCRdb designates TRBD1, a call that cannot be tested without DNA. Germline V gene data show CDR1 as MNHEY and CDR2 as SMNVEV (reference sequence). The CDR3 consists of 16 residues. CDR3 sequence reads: CASSPSSGQLNTEAFF.

CDR3: CSARDEQLNTYEQYF. The chain joins TRBV20-1 to TRBJ2-7. CDR3 length: 15 residues. CDR1 is DFQATT and CDR2 is SNEGSKA in the germline V gene (reference sequence).

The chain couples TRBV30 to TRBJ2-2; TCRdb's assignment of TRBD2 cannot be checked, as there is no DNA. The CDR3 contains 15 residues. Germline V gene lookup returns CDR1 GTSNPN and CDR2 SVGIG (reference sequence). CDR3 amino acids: CAHKRDTLNTGELFF.

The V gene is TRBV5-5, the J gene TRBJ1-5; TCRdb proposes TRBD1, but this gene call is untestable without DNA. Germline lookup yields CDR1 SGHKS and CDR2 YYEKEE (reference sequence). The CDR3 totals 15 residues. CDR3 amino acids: CASTHGTGSNQPQHF.